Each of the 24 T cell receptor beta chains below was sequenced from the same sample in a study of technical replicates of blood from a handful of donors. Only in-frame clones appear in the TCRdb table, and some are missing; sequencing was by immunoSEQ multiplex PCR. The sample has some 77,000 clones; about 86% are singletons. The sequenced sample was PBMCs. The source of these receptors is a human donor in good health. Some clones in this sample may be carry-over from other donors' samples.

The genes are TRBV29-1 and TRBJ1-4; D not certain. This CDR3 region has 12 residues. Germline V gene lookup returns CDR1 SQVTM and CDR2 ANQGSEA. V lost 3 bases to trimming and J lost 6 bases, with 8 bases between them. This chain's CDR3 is CSVEFSDEKLFF. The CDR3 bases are TGCAGCGTTGAGTTCTCCGATGAAAAACTGTTTTTT.

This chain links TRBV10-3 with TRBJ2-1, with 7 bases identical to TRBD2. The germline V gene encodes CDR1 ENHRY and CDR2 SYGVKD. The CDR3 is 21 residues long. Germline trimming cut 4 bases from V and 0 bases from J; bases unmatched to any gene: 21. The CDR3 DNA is TGTGCCATCAGTGGGTTTTTGGGGTATGATAGCGGGCCCATCTCCTACAATGAGCAGTTCTTC. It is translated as CAISGFLGYDSGPISYNEQFF.

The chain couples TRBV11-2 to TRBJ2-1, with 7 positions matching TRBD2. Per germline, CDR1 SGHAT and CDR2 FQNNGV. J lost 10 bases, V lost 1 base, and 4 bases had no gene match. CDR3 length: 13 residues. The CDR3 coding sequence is TGTGCCAGCAGCTTAGTTCAGGGAGGGGAGCAGTTCTTC. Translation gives CASSLVQGGEQFF.

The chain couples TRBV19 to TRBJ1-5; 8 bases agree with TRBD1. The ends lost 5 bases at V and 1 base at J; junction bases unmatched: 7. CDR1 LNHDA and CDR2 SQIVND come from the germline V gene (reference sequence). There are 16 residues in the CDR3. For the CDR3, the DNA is TGTGCCAGTAGTCGGGTGGACAGGGTCAGCAATCAGCCCCAGCATTTT. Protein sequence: CASSRVDRVSNQPQHF. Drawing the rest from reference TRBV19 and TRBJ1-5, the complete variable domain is DGGITQSPKYLFRKEGQNVTLSCEQNLNHDAMYWYRQDPGQGLRLIYYSQIVNDFQKGDIAEGYSVSREKKESFPLTVTSAQKNPTAFYLCASSRVDRVSNQPQHFGDGTRLSIL.

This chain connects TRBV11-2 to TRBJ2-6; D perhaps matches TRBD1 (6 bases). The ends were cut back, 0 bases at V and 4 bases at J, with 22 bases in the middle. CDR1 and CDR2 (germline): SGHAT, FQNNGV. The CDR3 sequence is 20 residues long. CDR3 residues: CASSLELGQGLVWGANVLTF. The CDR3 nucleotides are TGTGCCAGCAGCTTAGAGCTTGGCCAGGGGTTGGTTTGGGGGGCCAACGTCCTGACTTTC.

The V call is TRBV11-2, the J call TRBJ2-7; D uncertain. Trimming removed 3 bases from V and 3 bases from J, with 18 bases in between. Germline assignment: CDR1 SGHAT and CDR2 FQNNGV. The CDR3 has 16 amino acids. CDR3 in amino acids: CASSFQVGRTDYEQYF. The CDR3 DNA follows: TGTGCCAGCAGCTTTCAGGTCGGCCGCACCGACTACGAGCAGTACTTC.

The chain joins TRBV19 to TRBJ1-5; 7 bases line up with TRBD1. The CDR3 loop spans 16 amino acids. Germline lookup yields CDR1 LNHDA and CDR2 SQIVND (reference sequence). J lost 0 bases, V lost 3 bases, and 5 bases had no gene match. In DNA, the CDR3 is TGTGCCAGTAGTATCTTCAGGGGGTATAGCAATCAGCCCCAGCATTTT. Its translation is CASSIFRGYSNQPQHF.

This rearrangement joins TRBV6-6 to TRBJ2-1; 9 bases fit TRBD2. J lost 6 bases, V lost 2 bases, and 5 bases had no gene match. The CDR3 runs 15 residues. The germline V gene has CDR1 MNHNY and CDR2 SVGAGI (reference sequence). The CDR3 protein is CASSYERGARNEQFF. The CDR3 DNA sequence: TGTGCCAGCAGTTACGAGCGGGGGGCCCGCAATGAGCAGTTCTTC.

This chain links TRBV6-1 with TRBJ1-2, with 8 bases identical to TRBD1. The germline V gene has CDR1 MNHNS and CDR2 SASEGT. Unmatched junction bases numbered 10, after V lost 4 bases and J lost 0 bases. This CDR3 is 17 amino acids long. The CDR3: CASSVGTGPSTNYGYTF. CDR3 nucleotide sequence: TGTGCCAGCAGTGTCGGGACAGGACCATCTACTAACTATGGCTACACCTTC.

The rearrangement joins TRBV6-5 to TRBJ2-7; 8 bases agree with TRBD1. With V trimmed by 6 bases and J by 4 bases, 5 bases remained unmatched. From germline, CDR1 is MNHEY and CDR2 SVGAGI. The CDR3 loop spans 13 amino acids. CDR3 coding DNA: TGTGCCAGCAGCTCCACAGGGGGGTACGAGCAGTACTTC. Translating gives CASSSTGGYEQYF.

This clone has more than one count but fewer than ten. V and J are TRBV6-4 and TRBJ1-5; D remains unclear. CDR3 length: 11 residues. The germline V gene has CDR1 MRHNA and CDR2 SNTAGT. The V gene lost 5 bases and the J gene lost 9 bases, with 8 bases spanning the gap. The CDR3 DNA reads TGTGCCAGCAGTAAAGAGCGGCCCCAGCATTTT. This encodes CASSKERPQHF.

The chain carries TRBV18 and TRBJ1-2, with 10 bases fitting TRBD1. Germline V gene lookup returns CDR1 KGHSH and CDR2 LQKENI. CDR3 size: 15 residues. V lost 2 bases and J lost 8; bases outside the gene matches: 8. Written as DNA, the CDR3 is TGTGCCAGCTCACCAATTGAGACAGGGGGCTTGGGCTACACCTTC. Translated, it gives CASSPIETGGLGYTF.

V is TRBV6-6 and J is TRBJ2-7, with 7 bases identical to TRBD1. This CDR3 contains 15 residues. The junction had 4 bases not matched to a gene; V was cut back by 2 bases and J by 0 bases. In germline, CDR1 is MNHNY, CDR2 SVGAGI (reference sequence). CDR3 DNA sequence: TGTGCCAGCAGTTACCCGGGACAGACCTCCTACGAGCAGTACTTC. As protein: CASSYPGQTSYEQYF.

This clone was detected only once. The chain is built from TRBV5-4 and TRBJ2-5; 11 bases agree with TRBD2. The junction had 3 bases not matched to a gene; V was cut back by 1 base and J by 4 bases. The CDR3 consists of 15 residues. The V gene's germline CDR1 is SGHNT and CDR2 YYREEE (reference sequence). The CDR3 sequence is CASSLRLAGGETQYF. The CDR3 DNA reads TGTGCCAGCAGCTTGAGGCTAGCGGGAGGAGAGACCCAGTACTTC.

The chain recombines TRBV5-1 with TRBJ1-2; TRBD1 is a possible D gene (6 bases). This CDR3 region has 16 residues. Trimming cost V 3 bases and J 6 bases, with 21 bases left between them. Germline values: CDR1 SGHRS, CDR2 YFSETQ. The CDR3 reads CASSSGYGTPEHGYTF. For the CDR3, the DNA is TGCGCCAGCAGCTCTGGGTACGGGACACCCGAACATGGCTACACCTTC.

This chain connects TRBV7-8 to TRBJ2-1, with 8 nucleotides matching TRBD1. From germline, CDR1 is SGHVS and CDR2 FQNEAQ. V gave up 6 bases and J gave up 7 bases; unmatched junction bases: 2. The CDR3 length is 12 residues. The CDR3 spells CASRQGGNEQFF. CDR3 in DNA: TGTGCCAGCAGACAGGGGGGAAATGAGCAGTTCTTC.

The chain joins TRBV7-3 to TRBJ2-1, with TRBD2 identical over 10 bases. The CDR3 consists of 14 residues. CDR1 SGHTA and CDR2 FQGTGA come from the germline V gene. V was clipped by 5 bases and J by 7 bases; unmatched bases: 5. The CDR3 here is CASSHGTSVNEQFF. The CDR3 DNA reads TGTGCCAGCAGCCACGGGACTAGCGTTAATGAGCAGTTCTTC.

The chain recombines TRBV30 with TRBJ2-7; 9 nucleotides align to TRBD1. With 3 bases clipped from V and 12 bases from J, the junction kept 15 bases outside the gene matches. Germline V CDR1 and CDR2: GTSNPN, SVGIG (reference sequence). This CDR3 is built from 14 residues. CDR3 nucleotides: TGTGCCTGGAGGAATGTGGGACAGGGTCTGCGGACGTACTTC. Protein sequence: CAWRNVGQGLRTYF. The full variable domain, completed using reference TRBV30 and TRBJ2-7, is SQTIHQWPATLVQPVGSPLSLECTVEGTSNPNLYWYRQAAGRGLQLLFYSVGIGQISSEVPQNLSASRPQDRQFILSSKKLLLSDSGFYLCAWRNVGQGLRTYFGPGTRLTVT.

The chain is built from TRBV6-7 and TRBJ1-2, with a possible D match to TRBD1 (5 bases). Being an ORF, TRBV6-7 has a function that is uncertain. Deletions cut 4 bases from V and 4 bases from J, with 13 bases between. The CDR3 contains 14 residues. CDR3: CASSLAGVVYGYTF. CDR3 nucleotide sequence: TGTGCCAGCAGTTTAGCGGGGGTTGTCTATGGCTACACCTTC.

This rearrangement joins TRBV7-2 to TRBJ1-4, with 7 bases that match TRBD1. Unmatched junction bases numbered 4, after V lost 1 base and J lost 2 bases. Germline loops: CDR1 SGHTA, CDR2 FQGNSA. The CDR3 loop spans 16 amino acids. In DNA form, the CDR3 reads TGTGCCAGCAGCTTAGGCGACAGGGTTACTAATGAAAAACTGTTTTTT. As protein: CASSLGDRVTNEKLFF.

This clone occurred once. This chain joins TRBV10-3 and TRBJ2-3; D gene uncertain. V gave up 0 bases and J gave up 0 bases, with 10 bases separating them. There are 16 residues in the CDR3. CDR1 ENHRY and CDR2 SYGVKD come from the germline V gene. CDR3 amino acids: CAISESASHSTDTQYF. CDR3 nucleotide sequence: TGTGCCATCAGTGAGTCGGCCTCCCACAGCACAGATACGCAGTATTTT.

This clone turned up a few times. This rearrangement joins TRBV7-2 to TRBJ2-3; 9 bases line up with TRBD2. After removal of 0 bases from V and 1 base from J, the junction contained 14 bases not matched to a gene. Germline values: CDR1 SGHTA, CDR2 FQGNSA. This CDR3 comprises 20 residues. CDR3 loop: CASSLAVGGKRGVRTDTQYF. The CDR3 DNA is TGTGCCAGCAGCTTAGCGGTGGGGGGAAAGCGGGGGGTACGCACAGATACGCAGTATTTT.

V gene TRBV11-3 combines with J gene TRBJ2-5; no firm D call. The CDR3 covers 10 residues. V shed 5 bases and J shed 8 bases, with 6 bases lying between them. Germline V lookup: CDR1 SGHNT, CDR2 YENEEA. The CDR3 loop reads CASSPKTQYF. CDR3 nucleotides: TGTGCCAGCAGCCCTAAAACCCAGTACTTC.

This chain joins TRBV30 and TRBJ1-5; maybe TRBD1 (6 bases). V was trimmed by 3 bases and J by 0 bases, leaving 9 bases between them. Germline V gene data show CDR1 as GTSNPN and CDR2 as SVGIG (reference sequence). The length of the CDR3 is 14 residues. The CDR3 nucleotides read TGTGCCTGGAGAGGACAGTATAGCAATCAGCCCCAGCATTTT. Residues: CAWRGQYSNQPQHF.